The rows below give T cell receptor beta chains drawn from one sample of a study of Graves' ophthalmopathy and Graves' hyperthyroidism. TCRdb recomputed calls from the multiplex PCR reads with MiXCR, one row per CDR3 protein. The repertoire has approximately 640,000 distinct CDR3 sequences, more than 40% of them found once; the top ten carry around 3%. Sequenced sample: peripheral blood. These TCRs come from an adult man with Graves' ophthalmopathy. CDR3s leave out the opening cysteine and the closing phenylalanine or tryptophan.

ASSELGGQGYTGELF,TRBV5-1
ASSLQGDGNT,TRBV2
AITEGDREGANEKLF,TRBV10-3
ASSLASHSYEQY,TRBV7-2
SARADTYTEAF,TRBV20-1
ASRGTGQKTYEQY,TRBV19
ASRPGLAGGPREQY,TRBV5-1
ASSPTGLAGISYEQY,TRBV11-2
ASSEVSGFTDTQY,TRBV2
SASGAGGPGELF,TRBV20-1
ASSIPGQGARTGELF,TRBV19
ATSDSDRVTDTQY,TRBV24-1
SARVGTGQETQY,TRBV20-1
ASSSPQMVGSYEQY,TRBV12-3/TRBV12-4
ASSQDSGVQIKETQY,TRBV4-2
ASSRTGVYEQY,TRBV5-1
ASSPGPGANVLT,TRBV12-3/TRBV12-4
ASSRLDGETQY,TRBV3-1
ASSATSGDYNEQF,TRBV9
AIGKDNNSPLH,TRBV10-3
ASSDRLRDTGELF,TRBV25-1
ASSPTTGRGVYEQY,TRBV6-6
AAGLAGVEQY,TRBV27
ASSFRTGGTEAF,TRBV7-9
ASSLGDRRSEQY,TRBV18
ASSLAKDRIETQY,TRBV11-2
ASSVGGTGANVLT,TRBV9
ASSPRPTRDTQY,TRBV9
ASSALQVPYSGNTIY,TRBV11-2
ASSLSRGSGANVLT,TRBV5-4
ASSLTELNTEAF,TRBV5-1
ASGQSSYEQY,TRBV25-1
ASSQTGTTNQPQH,TRBV7-2
ASRRSDPSGNTIY,TRBV12-3/TRBV12-4
ASSVKGGTEAF,TRBV9
ASSLLTVNYGYT,TRBV2
ASSGGGAEH,TRBV2
ASSYDIYGYT,TRBV7-9
AGRPGTTETQY,TRBV12-3/TRBV12-4
ASSTDGYLTTNEKLF,TRBV10-3
ASSEQTEVTQY,TRBV9